These 30 T cell receptor beta chains originate from one sample sequenced in a study of glioma-infiltrating T cells after dendritic cell vaccination. Produced via immunoSEQ multiplex PCR; TCRdb's table is partial and in-frame only. Of tens of thousands of clones detected, around nine tenths appear once; the ten largest clones hold roughly 2%. The sequenced sample was blood, obtained before dendritic cell vaccination. These TCRs come from a human donor with glioblastoma.

The gene calls are TRBV5-1 and TRBJ1-1; D possibly corresponds to TRBD1 (5 bases). Germline CDR1 SGHRS, CDR2 YFSETQ. The CDR3 sequence is 14 residues long. Deletions cut 0 bases from V and 1 base from J, with 7 bases between. CDR3 nucleotides: TGCGCCAGCAGCTTGGAAGGGGAGAACACTGAAGCTTTCTTT. Its translation is CASSLEGENTEAFF.

The chain has TRBV29-1 and TRBJ1-1; TRBD1 aligns across 8 bases. Germline lookup yields CDR1 SQVTM and CDR2 ANQGSEA. The trim removed 7 bases at V and 5 bases at J, leaving 6 bases unmatched. The CDR3 is made up of 12 amino acids. This CDR3 is CSAPQGETEAFF. The CDR3 DNA sequence: TGCAGCGCACCACAGGGGGAGACTGAAGCTTTCTTT.

The chain carries TRBV29-1 and TRBJ1-4, with a possible D match to TRBD1 (6 bases). V was clipped by 4 bases and J by 4 bases, with 19 bases between them. The CDR3 loop spans 16 amino acids. Germline V gene data show CDR1 as SQVTM and CDR2 as ANQGSEA. CDR3 DNA sequence: TGCAGCGTTGGTGGGGTAGGGGGAGTCGGTAATGAAAAACTGTTTTTT. It encodes CSVGGVGGVGNEKLFF.

This clone came up once. The chain is built from TRBV10-3 and TRBJ2-7; 7 bases are a match to TRBD1. Germline loops: CDR1 ENHRY, CDR2 SYGVKD. V lost 3 bases, J lost 3 bases, and 8 bases stayed unmatched. The CDR3 sequence is 15 residues long. CDR3 sequence reads: CAISDLTGRIYEQYF. The CDR3 region has the DNA TGTGCCATCAGTGACTTGACAGGGAGAATCTACGAGCAGTACTTC.

V is TRBV7-2 and J is TRBJ1-2, with D tentatively TRBD1 (5 bases). Trimming pared 5 bases from V and 2 bases from J, leaving 18 bases between. This CDR3 contains 16 residues. Germline lookup yields CDR1 SGHTA and CDR2 FQGNSA. The CDR3 coding sequence is TGTGCCAGCAGCCCCGGGGGAATGGGATACAACTATGGCTACACCTTC. Translating gives CASSPGGMGYNYGYTF.

The chain couples TRBV5-6 to TRBJ2-7, with 7 bases identical to TRBD2. The CDR3 consists of 16 residues. The ends lost 1 base at V and 6 bases at J; junction bases unmatched: 13. Germline-derived CDR1 and CDR2 are SGHDT and YYEEEE. The CDR3, as DNA: TGTGCCAGCAGCTTGCAGGCAACGAGACTAGCAAGCGAGCAGTACTTC. Protein product: CASSLQATRLASEQYF.

The chain uses TRBV7-2 and TRBJ2-5; D is ambiguous. The germline V gene has CDR1 SGHTA and CDR2 FQGNSA. V gave up 2 bases and J gave up 2 bases, with 9 bases separating them. CDR3 length equals 14 residues. The CDR3 nucleotides read TGTGCCAGCAGCTTATTCCCTCCGCAAGAGACCCAGTACTTC. It is translated as CASSLFPPQETQYF.

This clone was recorded once. This chain links TRBV7-8 with TRBJ1-2; a weak D match, TRBD1 (6 bases). Trimming removed 3 bases from V and 5 bases from J, with 13 bases in between. This CDR3 is 14 amino acids long. CDR1 SGHVS and CDR2 FQNEAQ come from the germline V gene. In DNA form, the CDR3 reads TGTGCCAGCAGCTTCCAGGGGAACTCGTATGGCTACACCTTC. Its translation is CASSFQGNSYGYTF.

The chain employs TRBV6-5 and TRBJ2-2; D unclear. Germline assignment: CDR1 MNHEY and CDR2 SVGAGI. Trimming left V 8 bases short and J 6 bases short, with 16 bases between. This CDR3 region has 14 residues. This CDR3 reads CASWRGSVAGELFF. The CDR3, as DNA: TGTGCCAGCTGGCGAGGTAGTGTGGCCGGGGAGCTGTTTTTT.

The V call is TRBV10-1, the J call TRBJ1-6; tentatively, D is TRBD1 (6 bases). With 5 bases removed from V and 10 bases from J, the gap between germline ends came to 15 bases. This CDR3 has 14 amino acids. CDR1 is WNHNN and CDR2 is SYGVQD in the germline V gene (reference sequence). The CDR3 spells CASSYRDTGSPLHF. The CDR3 DNA reads TGCGCCAGCAGTTACAGGGATACAGGATCACCCCTCCACTTT.

The gene calls are TRBV6-5 and TRBJ2-5; D may be TRBD1 (7 bases). CDR3 size: 14 residues. Trimming pared 6 bases from V and 1 base from J, leaving 12 bases between. Germline-derived CDR1 and CDR2 are MNHEY and SVGAGI. In nucleotides, the CDR3 is TGTGCCAGCAGCTTGCGGGACAGCCAAGAGACCCAGTACTTC. Translated: CASSLRDSQETQYF.

The chain combines TRBV5-1 with TRBJ2-3, with TRBD2 identical over 11 bases. Per the germline V gene, CDR1 is SGHRS and CDR2 is YFSETQ. Trimming took 6 bases from V and 1 from J; bases not matched to a gene: 10. This CDR3 has 17 residues. As DNA, the CDR3 is TGCGCCAGCAACCCCGGGACTAGCGGTTCCCGCACAGATACGCAGTATTTT. Encoded protein: CASNPGTSGSRTDTQYF.

With regard to this clone: This sample also contains other DNA sequences that code for the same CDR3. The chain joins TRBV6-6 to TRBJ1-6, with no clear D. CDR3 length: 16 residues. The V gene lost 6 bases and the J gene lost 5 bases, with 17 bases spanning the gap. In germline, CDR1 is MNHNY, CDR2 SVGAGI (reference sequence). The CDR3 protein is CASSRLDVSNNSPLHF. In DNA, the CDR3 is TGTGCCAGCAGCCGACTAGACGTTTCCAATAATTCACCCCTCCACTTT.

The V call is TRBV19, the J call TRBJ2-3, with TRBD2 identical over 8 bases. Germline assignment: CDR1 LNHDA and CDR2 SQIVND (reference sequence). The junction had 5 bases not matched to a gene; V was cut back by 5 bases and J by 1 base. This CDR3 is built from 15 residues. The CDR3 loop reads CASSPPAGGTDTQYF. The CDR3 bases are TGTGCCAGTAGTCCCCCAGCGGGGGGCACAGATACGCAGTATTTT.

This chain links TRBV29-1 with TRBJ2-5; possible D gene TRBD2, 6 bases. Germline assignment: CDR1 SQVTM and CDR2 ANQGSEA. The CDR3 runs 12 residues. With 7 bases removed from V and 5 bases from J, the gap between germline ends came to 14 bases. The CDR3 coding sequence is TGCAGCGGCGGAGGGTATGAGGAGACCCAGTACTTC. This codes for CSGGGYEETQYF.

V is TRBV6-4 and J is TRBJ2-7, with 9 bases that match TRBD1. In germline, CDR1 is MRHNA, CDR2 SNTAGT. The trim removed 7 bases at V and 6 bases at J, leaving 22 bases unmatched. The CDR3 spans 18 residues. The CDR3 DNA follows: TGTGCCAGCACTCTACTGAAGACAGGGGGAGGGACGTGTTGCGAGCAGTACTTC. Translated: CASTLLKTGGGTCCEQYF.

The V gene is TRBV5-4, the J gene TRBJ2-5, with 7 bases aligning to TRBD2. CDR3 length equals 15 residues. The trim removed 3 bases at V and 0 bases at J, leaving 5 bases unmatched. Germline V gives CDR1 SGHNT, CDR2 YYREEE (reference sequence). CDR3: CASSSQRGDQETQYF. CDR3 nucleotides: TGTGCCAGCAGCTCCCAGCGGGGAGACCAAGAGACCCAGTACTTC.

This clone was seen only once. This chain links TRBV15 with TRBJ1-1; 7 bases line up with TRBD1. The J segment lost 6 bases and the V segment lost 5 bases, leaving 6 bases of the junction unmatched. The germline CDR1 and CDR2 sequences are LNHNV and YYDKDF (reference sequence). The CDR3 covers 13 residues. In nucleotides, the CDR3 is TGTGCCACCAGCCGGGGACAGAGGCCTGAAGCTTTCTTT. Protein: CATSRGQRPEAFF.

This clone has more than one count but fewer than ten. This CDR3 reads CASSPREEGYTF. The CDR3 bases are TGTGCCAGTAGTCCGAGGGAAGAGGGCTACACCTTC. The chain recombines TRBV19 with TRBJ1-2; D uncertain. V lost 5 bases to trimming and J lost 8 bases, with 12 bases between them. The CDR3 is 12 residues long. The germline CDR1 and CDR2 sequences are LNHDA and SQIVND (reference sequence). The full variable domain, its missing parts supplied by reference TRBV19 and TRBJ1-2, is DGGITQSPKYLFRKEGQNVTLSCEQNLNHDAMYWYRQDPGQGLRLIYYSQIVNDFQKGDIAEGYSVSREKKESFPLTVTSAQKNPTAFYLCASSPREEGYTFGSGTRLTVV.

The gene calls are TRBV5-5 and TRBJ2-2, with a tentative D call TRBD1 (5 bases). The CDR3 is 15 residues long. Germline V gives CDR1 SGHKS, CDR2 YYEKEE (reference sequence). V was cut by 0 bases and J by 4 bases, with 10 bases left in between. In DNA, the CDR3 is TGTGCCAGCAGCTTGGCAGGGCTCCTCACCGGGGAGCTGTTTTTT. Amino acid sequence: CASSLAGLLTGELFF.

This chain connects TRBV5-1 to TRBJ2-1; 7 bases align to TRBD1. The trim removed 0 bases at V and 6 bases at J, leaving 6 bases unmatched. This CDR3 is 15 amino acids long. The germline CDR1 and CDR2 sequences are SGHRS and YFSETQ. The CDR3 DNA is TGCGCCAGCAGCTTGGAAGTGGCAGGGGGCAATGAGCAGTTCTTC. This encodes CASSLEVAGGNEQFF. Based on the CDR3 plus reference TRBV5-1 and TRBJ2-1, the full variable domain is KAGVTQTPRYLIKTRGQQVTLSCSPISGHRSVSWYQQTPGQGLQFLFEYFSETQRNKGNFPGRFSGRQFSNSRSEMNVSTLELGDSALYLCASSLEVAGGNEQFFGPGTRLTVL.

This chain uses TRBV4-2 with TRBJ2-5; TRBD1 might be the D (7 bases). CDR3 length equals 15 residues. CDR1 is LGHNA and CDR2 is YNFKEQ in the germline V gene. V lost 4 bases to trimming and J lost 1 base, with 13 bases between them. The CDR3 DNA sequence: TGTGCCAGCAGCCCCCAGGAGGGGGCCCAAGAGACCCAGTACTTC. Translation: CASSPQEGAQETQYF.

This chain connects TRBV7-2 to TRBJ2-1; 9 bases are shared with TRBD2. Germline-derived CDR1 and CDR2 are SGHTA and FQGNSA. This CDR3 has 17 amino acids. Trimming took 2 bases from V and 4 from J; bases not matched to a gene: 9. In DNA form, the CDR3 reads TGTGCCAGCAGCTTAAGGTTGACTAGCGGAGTATACAATGAGCAGTTCTTC. Translating gives CASSLRLTSGVYNEQFF.

The genes are TRBV6-1 and TRBJ2-7; 7 nucleotides line up with TRBD2. V trimming: 0 bases; J trimming: 2 bases; junction bases outside the gene matches: 4. The CDR3 runs 15 residues. The germline CDR1 and CDR2 sequences are MNHNS and SASEGT. The CDR3 DNA is TGTGCCAGCAGTGAAGCGGGAGGGGCTCCCTACGAGCAGTACTTC. It translates to CASSEAGGAPYEQYF.

V and J are TRBV7-2 and TRBJ1-6; D might be TRBD1 (5 bases). V dropped 5 bases and J dropped 8 bases, with 22 bases sitting between them. Germline V CDR1 and CDR2: SGHTA, FQGNSA. The CDR3 spans 17 residues. CDR3 region: CASSLQPSGAGHSPLHF. The CDR3, as DNA: TGTGCCAGCAGCCTCCAACCGAGCGGGGCCGGGCATTCACCCCTCCACTTT. The full variable domain, rest sourced from reference TRBV7-2 and TRBJ1-6, is GAGVSQSPSNKVTEKGKDVELRCDPISGHTALYWYRQSLGQGLEFLIYFQGNSAPDKSGLPSDRFSAERTGGSVSTLTIQRTQQEDSAVYLCASSLQPSGAGHSPLHFGNGTRLTVT.

The chain employs TRBV19 and TRBJ1-1, with D perhaps matching TRBD1 (6 bases). Germline V gene data show CDR1 as LNHDA and CDR2 as SQIVND (reference sequence). Trimming took 3 bases from V and 7 from J, leaving 15 bases between them. CDR3 length equals 14 residues. The DNA for the CDR3 is TGTGCCAGTAGTATGAAAAGACAGGTAAATGAAGCTTTCTTT. It encodes CASSMKRQVNEAFF. Full variable domain (rest looked up from reference TRBV19 and TRBJ1-1): DGGITQSPKYLFRKEGQNVTLSCEQNLNHDAMYWYRQDPGQGLRLIYYSQIVNDFQKGDIAEGYSVSREKKESFPLTVTSAQKNPTAFYLCASSMKRQVNEAFFGQGTRLTVV.

The chain is built from TRBV5-8 and TRBJ1-2; D ambiguous. The CDR3 totals 13 residues. V was pared by 5 bases and J by 8 bases, with 16 bases between. Germline V gene sequence: CDR1 SGHTS, CDR2 YDEGEE. The CDR3, as DNA: TGTGCCAGCAGGCTCGTGATGGGAGGAGGCTACACCTTC. Amino acids: CASRLVMGGGYTF.

V is TRBV28 and J is TRBJ2-1, with D possibly being TRBD1 (6 bases). Trimming shortened V by 8 bases and J by 2 bases, and 22 bases separated the two germline ends. The CDR3 runs 17 residues. Germline CDR1 reads MDHEN; CDR2 reads SYDVKM. The CDR3 DNA reads TGTGCCAGCTTCCCCACAACCGGGACACCGACCTACAATGAGCAGTTCTTC. Encoded protein: CASFPTTGTPTYNEQFF. The entire variable domain, with the rest obtained from reference TRBV28 and TRBJ2-1, is as follows: DVKVTQSSRYLVKRTGEKVFLECVQDMDHENMFWYRQDPGLGLRLIYFSYDVKMKEKGDIPEGYSVSREKKERFSLILESASTNQTSMYLCASFPTTGTPTYNEQFFGPGTRLTVL.

The rearrangement links TRBV5-1 to TRBJ2-7, with 7 bases fitting TRBD2. V lost 0 bases to trimming and J lost 1 base; unmatched junction nucleotides: 7. Germline loops: CDR1 SGHRS, CDR2 YFSETQ. CDR3 length: 16 residues. CDR3 amino acids: CASSLGPGGGSYEQYF. In nucleotides, the CDR3 is TGCGCCAGCAGCTTGGGGCCTGGGGGAGGGTCCTACGAGCAGTACTTC.

This chain connects TRBV19 to TRBJ2-3, with 7 bases identical to TRBD1. CDR3 size: 15 residues. The V gene end was trimmed by 6 bases and the J gene end by 2 bases; junction bases not matched to a gene: 8. Germline V gene lookup returns CDR1 LNHDA and CDR2 SQIVND (reference sequence). The DNA for the CDR3 is TGTGCCAGTAGGCCAGGGGGTAGATCCACAGATACGCAGTATTTT. This translates into CASRPGGRSTDTQYF. The entire variable domain, with the rest obtained from reference TRBV19 and TRBJ2-3, is as follows: DGGITQSPKYLFRKEGQNVTLSCEQNLNHDAMYWYRQDPGQGLRLIYYSQIVNDFQKGDIAEGYSVSREKKESFPLTVTSAQKNPTAFYLCASRPGGRSTDTQYFGPGTRLTVL.